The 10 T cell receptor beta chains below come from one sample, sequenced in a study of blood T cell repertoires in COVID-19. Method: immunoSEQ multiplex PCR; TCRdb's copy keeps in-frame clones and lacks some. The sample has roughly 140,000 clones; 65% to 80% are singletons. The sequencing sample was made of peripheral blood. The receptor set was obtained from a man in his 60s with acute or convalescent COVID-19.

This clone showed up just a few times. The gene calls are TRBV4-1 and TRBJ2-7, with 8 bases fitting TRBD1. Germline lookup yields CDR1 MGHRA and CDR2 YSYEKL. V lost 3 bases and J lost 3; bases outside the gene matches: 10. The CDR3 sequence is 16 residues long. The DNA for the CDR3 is TGCGCCAGCAGCCAGGGGCCGCAGGGGGCTTTCTACGAGCAGTACTTC. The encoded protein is CASSQGPQGAFYEQYF.

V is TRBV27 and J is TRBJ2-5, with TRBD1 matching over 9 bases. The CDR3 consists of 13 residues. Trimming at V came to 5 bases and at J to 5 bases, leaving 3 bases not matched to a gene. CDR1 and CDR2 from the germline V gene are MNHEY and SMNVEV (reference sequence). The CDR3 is CASSTGGDETQYF. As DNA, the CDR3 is TGTGCCAGCAGTACAGGGGGCGACGAGACCCAGTACTTC.

CDR3 coding DNA: TGTGCCAGCAGTGAAGATGGCCTAGCGGGAAATGAGCAGTTCTTC. Amino acids: CASSEDGLAGNEQFF. The chain links TRBV2 to TRBJ2-1, with TRBD2 matching 9 bases. Germline V gene lookup returns CDR1 SNHLY and CDR2 FYNNEI. Unmatched junction bases numbered 5, after V lost 1 base and J lost 7 bases. The CDR3 consists of 15 residues.

CDR3 DNA: TGTGCCAGTAGTATAGAGAGAGGCTCCTACGAGCAGTACTTC. Amino acids: CASSIERGSYEQYF. The chain combines TRBV19 with TRBJ2-7, with D unclear. The CDR3 has 14 amino acids. V was trimmed by 0 bases and J by 0 bases, leaving 6 bases between them. Per the germline V gene, CDR1 is LNHDA and CDR2 is SQIVND (reference sequence). The whole variable domain, remainder taken from reference TRBV19 and TRBJ2-7, is DGGITQSPKYLFRKEGQNVTLSCEQNLNHDAMYWYRQDPGQGLRLIYYSQIVNDFQKGDIAEGYSVSREKKESFPLTVTSAQKNPTAFYLCASSIERGSYEQYFGPGTRLTVT.

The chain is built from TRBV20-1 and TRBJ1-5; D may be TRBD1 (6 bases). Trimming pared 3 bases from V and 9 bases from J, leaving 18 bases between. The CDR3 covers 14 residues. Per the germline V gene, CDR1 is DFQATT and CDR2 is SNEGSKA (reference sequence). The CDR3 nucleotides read TGCAGTGCTAGTAGCCTCAGGGGAGTAGGGCCCCAGCATTTT. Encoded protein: CSASSLRGVGPQHF.

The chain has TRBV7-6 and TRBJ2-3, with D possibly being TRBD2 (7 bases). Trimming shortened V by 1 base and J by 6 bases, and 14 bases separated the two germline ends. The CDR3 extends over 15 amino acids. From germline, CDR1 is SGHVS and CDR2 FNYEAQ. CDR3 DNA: TGTGCCAGCAGCTTAGGGGGGGGGCAGATTGATACGCAGTATTTT. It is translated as CASSLGGGQIDTQYF.

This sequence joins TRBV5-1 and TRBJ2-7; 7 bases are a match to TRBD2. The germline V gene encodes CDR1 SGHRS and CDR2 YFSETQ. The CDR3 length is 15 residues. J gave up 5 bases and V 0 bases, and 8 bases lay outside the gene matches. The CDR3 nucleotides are TGCGCCAGCAGCTTGGATGGAGGGAGGGCCAACGAGCAGTACTTC. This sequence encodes CASSLDGGRANEQYF.

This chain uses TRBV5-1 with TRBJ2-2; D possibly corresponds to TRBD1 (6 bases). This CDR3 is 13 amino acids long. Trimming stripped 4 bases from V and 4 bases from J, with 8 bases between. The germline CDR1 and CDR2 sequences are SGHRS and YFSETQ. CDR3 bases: TGCGCCAGCAGCCCGGACAGCACCGGGGAGCTGTTTTTT. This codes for CASSPDSTGELFF. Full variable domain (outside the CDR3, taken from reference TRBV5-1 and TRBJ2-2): KAGVTQTPRYLIKTRGQQVTLSCSPISGHRSVSWYQQTPGQGLQFLFEYFSETQRNKGNFPGRFSGRQFSNSRSEMNVSTLELGDSALYLCASSPDSTGELFFGEGSRLTVL.

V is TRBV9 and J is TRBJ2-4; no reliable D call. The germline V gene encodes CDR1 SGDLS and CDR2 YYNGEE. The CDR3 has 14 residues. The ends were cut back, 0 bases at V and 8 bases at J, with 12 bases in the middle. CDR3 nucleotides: TGTGCCAGCAGCGTAGGCCTCAACGAGGACATTCAGTACTTC. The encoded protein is CASSVGLNEDIQYF.

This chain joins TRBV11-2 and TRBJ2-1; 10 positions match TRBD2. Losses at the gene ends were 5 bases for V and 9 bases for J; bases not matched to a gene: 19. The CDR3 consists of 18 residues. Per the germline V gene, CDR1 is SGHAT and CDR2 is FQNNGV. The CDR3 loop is CASSPRLAGESRLGEQFF. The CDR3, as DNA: TGTGCCAGCAGCCCCCGACTAGCGGGCGAATCCCGTCTCGGTGAGCAGTTCTTC.